Each of the 16 T cell receptor beta chains below was sequenced from the same sample in a study of glioma-infiltrating T cells after dendritic cell vaccination. Method: immunoSEQ multiplex PCR; TCRdb's copy keeps in-frame clones and lacks some. The repertoire holds approximately 93,000 clones, with 85% as singletons. Stated time point: after dendritic cell vaccination, including at tumor progression/relapse. The sample here was blood, taken after dendritic cell vaccination. Receptors were obtained from a human donor with glioblastoma.

This chain connects TRBV7-3 to TRBJ2-3, with a weak D call TRBD2 (6 bases). The CDR3 runs 14 residues. Germline CDR1 and CDR2: SGHTA and FQGTGA. The germline V and J ends were trimmed by 5 bases and 6 bases, with 15 bases remaining between them. This CDR3 is CASSPEGRGDTQYF. The DNA of the CDR3 is TGTGCCAGCAGCCCGGAGGGCCGGGGGGATACGCAGTATTTT.

The chain combines TRBV7-6 with TRBJ2-1; D is unclear. Germline CDR1 and CDR2: SGHVS and FNYEAQ. The CDR3 has 14 amino acids. V shed 5 bases and J shed 5 bases, with 13 bases lying between them. In DNA form, the CDR3 reads TGTGCCAGCAGCCCCCTGAGCAAAAACAATGAGCAGTTCTTC. Its protein product is CASSPLSKNNEQFF.

The V call is TRBV25-1, the J call TRBJ2-7; TRBD2 might be the D (6 bases). The V and J ends lost 1 base and 0 bases respectively, with 13 bases between them. Germline CDR1 reads MGHDK; CDR2 reads SYGVNS. There are 16 residues in the CDR3. This chain's CDR3 is CASSESGGPSSYEQYF. The CDR3 DNA is TGTGCCAGCAGTGAATCCGGAGGGCCGAGCTCCTACGAGCAGTACTTC.

This clone was detected only once. The genes are TRBV28 and TRBJ1-2; D unclear. The CDR3 is 13 amino acids. Trimming removed 6 bases from V and 6 bases from J, with 14 bases in between. CDR1 is MDHEN and CDR2 is SYDVKM in the germline V gene. CDR3 protein: CASSSNRVDGYTF. The CDR3 region has the DNA TGTGCCAGCAGCTCAAACCGAGTTGATGGCTACACCTTC.

The chain carries TRBV20-1 and TRBJ1-2; no firm D call. The CDR3 consists of 10 residues. From germline, CDR1 is DFQATT and CDR2 SNEGSKA (reference sequence). The ends were cut back, 6 bases at V and 6 bases at J, with 8 bases in the middle. The CDR3 sequence is CSAAPDGYTF. The CDR3 DNA sequence: TGCAGTGCAGCCCCCGATGGCTACACCTTC.

V and J are TRBV6-4 and TRBJ2-3; 9 bases map to TRBD2. CDR1 and CDR2 from the germline V gene are MRHNA and SNTAGT. This CDR3 is 14 amino acids long. With V trimmed by 4 bases and J by 1 base, 0 bases remained unmatched. The CDR3 here is CASSASGGTDTQYF. The CDR3, as DNA: TGTGCCAGCAGTGCTAGCGGGGGCACAGATACGCAGTATTTT.

The chain recombines TRBV7-6 with TRBJ2-2, with a weak D call TRBD2 (6 bases). Trimming took off 3 bases at V and 4 bases at J, with 18 bases between the two ends. The CDR3 runs 17 residues. From germline, CDR1 is SGHVS and CDR2 FNYEAQ. CDR3 amino acids: CASSFGGTPRGTGELFF. The CDR3 DNA sequence: TGTGCCAGCAGCTTTGGCGGGACCCCCCGGGGCACCGGGGAGCTGTTTTTT.

The chain recombines TRBV27 with TRBJ2-7, with 12 bases identical to TRBD2. The CDR3 loop spans 17 amino acids. Losses at the gene ends were 2 bases for V and 3 bases for J; bases not matched to a gene: 8. Per germline, CDR1 MNHEY and CDR2 SMNVEV (reference sequence). This CDR3 reads CASSLLPGLAGFYEQYF. The CDR3 nucleotides read TGTGCCAGCAGTTTACTGCCCGGACTAGCGGGATTCTACGAGCAGTACTTC.

The rearrangement links TRBV11-2 to TRBJ2-2; the D gene is possibly TRBD1 (6 bases). Germline loops: CDR1 SGHAT, CDR2 FQNNGV. V gave up 4 bases and J gave up 2 bases, with 20 bases separating them. The CDR3 consists of 18 residues. CDR3 sequence: CASSSPVGADKNTGELFF. CDR3 DNA: TGTGCCAGCAGCTCTCCCGTGGGGGCGGATAAAAACACCGGGGAGCTGTTTTTT.

This chain uses TRBV30 with TRBJ1-5, with 9 bases fitting TRBD1. In germline, CDR1 is GTSNPN, CDR2 SVGIG (reference sequence). The CDR3 runs 19 residues. With 0 bases clipped from V and 4 bases from J, the junction kept 16 bases outside the gene matches. CDR3 protein: CAWSVLKTGTGIANQPQHF. CDR3 DNA sequence: TGTGCCTGGAGTGTACTGAAGACCGGGACAGGGATTGCGAATCAGCCCCAGCATTTT.

The chain combines TRBV9 with TRBJ1-2, with D tentatively TRBD1 (5 bases). The CDR3 is 13 residues long. Germline V gives CDR1 SGDLS, CDR2 YYNGEE. Trimming pared 4 bases from V and 5 bases from J, leaving 12 bases between. Here the CDR3 reads CASSPLGGYGYTF. The CDR3 bases are TGTGCCAGCAGCCCGCTGGGGGGGTATGGCTACACCTTC.

The J gene is TRBJ2-7, the V gene TRBV5-8; 8 bases fit TRBD1. The CDR3 totals 15 residues. CDR1 and CDR2 (germline): SGHTS, YDEGEE. The V and J ends lost 3 bases and 3 bases, in that order; junction bases with no gene match: 8. CDR3 DNA sequence: TGTGCCAGCAGCTGGAGACAGGGGTCGAGCTACGAGCAGTACTTC. This codes for CASSWRQGSSYEQYF.

V is TRBV28 and J is TRBJ1-4; tentative D call: TRBD1 (6 bases). Trimming left V 7 bases short and J 7 bases short, with 16 bases between. From germline, CDR1 is MDHEN and CDR2 SYDVKM. The CDR3 runs to 14 residues. CDR3 protein: CASTETGHGEKLFF. The CDR3 nucleotides are TGTGCCAGCACCGAAACAGGGCACGGTGAAAAACTGTTTTTT.

The V gene is TRBV7-2, the J gene TRBJ1-2; D not certain. The CDR3 extends over 14 amino acids. Germline V CDR1 and CDR2: SGHTA, FQGNSA. V lost 1 base and J 7 bases, leaving 13 bases between the germline ends. In DNA form, the CDR3 reads TGTGCCAGCAGCTTAGACACGGGGTCGATTGGCTACACCTTC. Translated, it gives CASSLDTGSIGYTF. Full variable domain (outside the CDR3, taken from reference TRBV7-2 and TRBJ1-2): GAGVSQSPSNKVTEKGKDVELRCDPISGHTALYWYRQSLGQGLEFLIYFQGNSAPDKSGLPSDRFSAERTGGSVSTLTIQRTQQEDSAVYLCASSLDTGSIGYTFGSGTRLTVV.

With respect to this clone: Other DNA sequences within the sample encode an identical CDR3. The J gene is TRBJ2-7, the V gene TRBV19, with TRBD1 as a possible D gene (5 bases). Trimming took off 0 bases at V and 3 bases at J, with 6 bases between the two ends. Germline lookup yields CDR1 LNHDA and CDR2 SQIVND (reference sequence). This CDR3 contains 13 residues. As DNA, the CDR3 is TGTGCCAGTAGTATAGACCAGGGCTACGAGCAGTACTTC. Protein product: CASSIDQGYEQYF.

This clone was detected once. The V and J genes are TRBV7-6 and TRBJ2-3; TRBD2 matches 7 bases. Losses at the gene ends were 3 bases for V and 4 bases for J; bases not matched to a gene: 4. Looked up from germline, CDR1 is SGHVS and CDR2 is FNYEAQ. This CDR3 is 14 amino acids long. CDR3 bases: TGTGCCAGCAGCTTGACTAGCTACCCAGATACGCAGTATTTT. This gives the protein CASSLTSYPDTQYF.